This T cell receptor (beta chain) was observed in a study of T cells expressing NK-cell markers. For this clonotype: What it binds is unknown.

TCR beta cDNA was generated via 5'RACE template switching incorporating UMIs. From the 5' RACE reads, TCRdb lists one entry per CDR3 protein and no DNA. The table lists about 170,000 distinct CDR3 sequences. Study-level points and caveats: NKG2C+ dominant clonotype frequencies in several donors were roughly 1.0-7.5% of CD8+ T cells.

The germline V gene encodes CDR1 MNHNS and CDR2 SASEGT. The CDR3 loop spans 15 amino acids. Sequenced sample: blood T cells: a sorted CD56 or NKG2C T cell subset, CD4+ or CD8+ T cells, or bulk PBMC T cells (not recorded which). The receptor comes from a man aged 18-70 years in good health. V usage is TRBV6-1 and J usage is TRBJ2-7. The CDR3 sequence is CASSEARSLTYEQYF.